The next 25 T cell receptor beta chains were all read from a single sample in a study of cytomegalovirus exposure and HLA in healthy donors. PCR amplification relied on 60 Vbeta primers (plus 13 Jbeta primers). Assay used: immunoSEQ multiplex PCR; TCRdb lists only in-frame clones, some missing. Here the sample spans approximately 250,000 clones, around 80% being singletons. Input material: PBMCs. These receptors came from a boy aged 5-17 years in good health and CMV-seronegative.

The chain joins TRBV19 to TRBJ1-5, with TRBD1 matching 10 bases. The length of the CDR3 is 17 residues. Germline V gene sequence: CDR1 LNHDA, CDR2 SQIVND (reference sequence). Trimming removed 1 base from V and 3 bases from J; junction bases left unmatched: 6. CDR3: CASSIGQGANSNQPQHF. Here the CDR3 DNA reads TGTGCCAGTAGTATAGGACAGGGGGCCAATTCCAATCAGCCCCAGCATTTT.

The chain has TRBV11-2 and TRBJ2-3; 16 nucleotides match TRBD2. Per the germline V gene, CDR1 is SGHAT and CDR2 is FQNNGV. The CDR3 is made up of 18 amino acids. Trimming removed 4 bases from V and 3 bases from J; junction bases left unmatched: 7. CDR3 DNA: TGTGCCAGCAGCTGGCCGGGACTAGCGGGGGGGCAGACAGATACGCAGTATTTT. Its translation is CASSWPGLAGGQTDTQYF.

For this clone: The same CDR3 also results from other DNA sequences found in this sample. The chain carries TRBV7-3 and TRBJ2-2, with 9 bases aligning to TRBD2. V was pared by 3 bases and J by 2 bases, with 1 base of the junction left unmatched. CDR1 is SGHTA and CDR2 is FQGTGA in the germline V gene. The CDR3 is 15 amino acids. This CDR3 reads CASSFSGGNTGELFF. The CDR3 DNA sequence: TGTGCCAGCAGCTTTAGCGGGGGAAACACCGGGGAGCTGTTTTTT.

The CDR3 bases are TGCGCCAGCAGCCAAGATGACAGGAACAATGAGCAGTTCTTC. Protein product: CASSQDDRNNEQFF. The rearrangement uses TRBV4-1 and TRBJ2-1, with D perhaps matching TRBD1 (6 bases). Germline V lookup: CDR1 MGHRA, CDR2 YSYEKL. With 0 bases removed from V and 5 bases from J, the gap between germline ends came to 8 bases. The CDR3 extends over 14 amino acids.

The chain uses TRBV7-9 and TRBJ2-5; D unclear. V was pared by 4 bases and J by 2 bases, with 14 bases between. The CDR3 length is 15 residues. Per germline, CDR1 SEHNR and CDR2 FQNEAQ (reference sequence). CDR3 nucleotide sequence: TGTGCCAGCAGCTCCCGGGTCAAACTACAAGAGACCCAGTACTTC. It specifies CASSSRVKLQETQYF.

V and J are TRBV10-3 and TRBJ2-2; D not resolved. Trimming removed 4 bases at V and 5 bases at J, with 5 bases between. The germline CDR1 and CDR2 sequences are ENHRY and SYGVKD. The CDR3 has 12 residues. This CDR3 is CAISVSTGELFF. CDR3 in DNA: TGTGCCATCAGTGTTAGTACCGGGGAGCTGTTTTTT.

The V gene is TRBV10-1, the J gene TRBJ2-3, with 11 bases that match TRBD2. V lost 5 bases, J lost 2 bases, and 9 bases stayed unmatched. Germline loops: CDR1 WNHNN, CDR2 SYGVQD (reference sequence). This CDR3 is built from 17 residues. The CDR3 region is CASSPGTSGYYTDTQYF. The CDR3 DNA sequence: TGCGCCAGCAGTCCCGGGACTAGCGGCTACTACACAGATACGCAGTATTTT.

This clone came up a few times. The chain combines TRBV5-1 with TRBJ2-3, with 8 bases aligning to TRBD1. Per germline, CDR1 SGHRS and CDR2 YFSETQ. V shed 4 bases and J 3 bases; nucleotides not matched to a gene: 7. This CDR3 contains 15 residues. CDR3 region: CASSLRTGKTDTQYF. In nucleotides, the CDR3 is TGCGCCAGCAGCCTACGGACAGGGAAGACAGATACGCAGTATTTT.

This clone was seen a handful of times. This chain links TRBV5-1 with TRBJ2-5, with 8 positions matching TRBD1. The germline CDR1 and CDR2 sequences are SGHRS and YFSETQ. Germline trimming cut 0 bases from V and 4 bases from J; bases unmatched to any gene: 2. The CDR3 has 14 residues. Written as DNA, the CDR3 is TGCGCCAGCAGCTTGGGACAGGGGAGAGAGACCCAGTACTTC. Its protein is CASSLGQGRETQYF.

This CDR3 is CASSIAGGEGKTQYF. The DNA for the CDR3 is TGTGCCAGTAGTATAGCGGGGGGCGAGGGGAAGACCCAGTACTTC. The V gene is TRBV19, the J gene TRBJ2-5; tentative D call: TRBD2 (7 bases). Trimming removed 1 base at V and 6 bases at J, with 15 bases between. Germline CDR1 and CDR2: LNHDA and SQIVND (reference sequence). The CDR3 loop spans 15 amino acids.

This clone showed up just once. The chain has TRBV7-9 and TRBJ2-7; 7 bases align to TRBD2. Trimming at V came to 7 bases and at J to 0 bases, leaving 9 bases not matched to a gene. Germline V gives CDR1 SEHNR, CDR2 FQNEAQ (reference sequence). The CDR3 runs to 15 residues. CDR3 loop: CASTPREVNSYEQYF. The DNA for the CDR3 is TGTGCCAGCACCCCTCGGGAGGTCAACTCCTACGAGCAGTACTTC.

The rearrangement links TRBV18 to TRBJ1-2, with 7 nucleotides matching TRBD1. Germline trimming cut 6 bases from V and 6 bases from J; bases unmatched to any gene: 22. Per the germline V gene, CDR1 is KGHSH and CDR2 is LQKENI. This CDR3 comprises 18 residues. CDR3 nucleotides: TGTGCCAGCTCCCCTAGAGTGGGACAGACCACAGGTGGCGATGGCTACACCTTC. Residues: CASSPRVGQTTGGDGYTF.

The rearrangement uses TRBV5-6 and TRBJ2-3, with 8 bases lining up with TRBD1. With V trimmed by 3 bases and J by 2 bases, 5 bases remained unmatched. This CDR3 spans 15 amino acids. The germline CDR1 and CDR2 sequences are SGHDT and YYEEEE. The chain's CDR3 is CASSSQGVDTDTQYF. The DNA for the CDR3 is TGTGCCAGCAGCTCACAGGGGGTTGACACAGATACGCAGTATTTT.

In DNA form, the CDR3 reads TGTGCCAGCAGCCGGGGACTCATGAACACTGAAGCTTTCTTT. This sequence encodes CASSRGLMNTEAFF. This chain uses TRBV7-3 with TRBJ1-1; TRBD1 is a possible D gene (5 bases). V was trimmed by 5 bases and J by 0 bases, leaving 10 bases between them. The germline gives CDR1 SGHTA, CDR2 FQGTGA. The CDR3 totals 14 residues.

The CDR3 nucleotides read TGTGCCAGCAGGACCTTGGGGACAGGACTTGCGAACTATGGCTACACCTTC. It encodes CASRTLGTGLANYGYTF. The V gene is TRBV27, the J gene TRBJ1-2; TRBD1 matches 8 bases. The CDR3 has 17 amino acids. The J segment lost 2 bases and the V segment lost 6 bases, leaving 14 bases of the junction unmatched. Germline V lookup: CDR1 MNHEY, CDR2 SMNVEV (reference sequence).

This clone was detected once. The chain couples TRBV19 to TRBJ1-2; the D gene is possibly TRBD1 (5 bases). Trimming removed 3 bases from V and 4 bases from J, with 9 bases in between. The germline CDR1 and CDR2 sequences are LNHDA and SQIVND (reference sequence). The CDR3 spans 13 residues. DNA for the CDR3: TGTGCCAGTAGTATTAAAAGGGGCTATGGCTACACCTTC. This translates into CASSIKRGYGYTF.

The chain couples TRBV11-3 to TRBJ1-1; maybe TRBD1 (6 bases). Trimming removed 5 bases at V and 1 base at J, with 8 bases between. There are 13 residues in the CDR3. Looked up from germline, CDR1 is SGHNT and CDR2 is YENEEA. CDR3 bases: TGTGCCAGCAGCGGACAGCAGAACACTGAAGCTTTCTTT. This gives the protein CASSGQQNTEAFF.

The V and J genes are TRBV5-4 and TRBJ2-5, with 9 nucleotides matching TRBD2. The CDR3 is 16 residues long. J was trimmed by 7 bases and V by 2 bases; bases with no gene match: 12. Germline CDR1 and CDR2: SGHNT and YYREEE (reference sequence). In nucleotides, the CDR3 is TGTGCCAGCAGCTTAACCTTAGCGGGAGTGGGCGGGACCCAGTACTTC. Its translation is CASSLTLAGVGGTQYF.

The chain is built from TRBV5-8 and TRBJ2-1; TRBD2 matches at 8 bases. Germline V gives CDR1 SGHTS, CDR2 YDEGEE. Losses at the gene ends were 4 bases for V and 3 bases for J; bases not matched to a gene: 9. This CDR3 is built from 16 residues. CDR3: CASSLSGTSDYNEQFF. The CDR3 coding sequence is TGTGCCAGCAGCCTCTCCGGGACTAGTGACTACAATGAGCAGTTCTTC.

This clone appeared once. The V gene is TRBV6-4, the J gene TRBJ2-6; D uncertain. The CDR3 is 16 residues long. Trimming removed 0 bases at V and 0 bases at J, with 6 bases between. Per the germline V gene, CDR1 is MRHNA and CDR2 is SNTAGT. In nucleotides, the CDR3 is TGTGCCAGCAGTGACTCGAGTGGCTCTGGGGCCAACGTCCTGACTTTC. It codes for CASSDSSGSGANVLTF.

In its sample, this clone was seen a few times. The chain recombines TRBV6-5 with TRBJ2-7; D might be TRBD1 (6 bases). CDR3 size: 15 residues. The V gene's germline CDR1 is MNHEY and CDR2 SVGAGI. The V end lost 6 bases, the J end lost 4 bases, and 19 bases lay between the germline ends. CDR3 sequence reads: CASRRNIRDIYEQYF. The DNA for the CDR3 is TGTGCCAGCAGGAGGAACATCCGGGACATTTACGAGCAGTACTTC.

This rearrangement joins TRBV4-1 to TRBJ1-1; TRBD1 matches 7 bases. Germline V gene lookup returns CDR1 MGHRA and CDR2 YSYEKL. The CDR3 consists of 19 residues. V dropped 4 bases and J dropped 1; count of bases not matched to a gene: 18. The CDR3 DNA reads as TGCGCCAGCAGCCCTCACATGACAGGGTGGCCAGCCGAGAACACTGAAGCTTTCTTT. Its translation is CASSPHMTGWPAENTEAFF.

The chain employs TRBV30 and TRBJ1-6; TRBD1 is a possible D gene (6 bases). Germline loops: CDR1 GTSNPN, CDR2 SVGIG (reference sequence). This CDR3 is 10 amino acids long. V was shortened by 5 bases and J by 14 bases, with 10 bases between the two germline ends. The CDR3 reads CAWGDMSLHF. Here the CDR3 DNA reads TGTGCCTGGGGGGACATGTCCCTCCACTTT. The full variable domain, in which reference TRBV30 and TRBJ1-6 provide the parts outside the CDR3, is SQTIHQWPATLVQPVGSPLSLECTVEGTSNPNLYWYRQAAGRGLQLLFYSVGIGQISSEVPQNLSASRPQDRQFILSSKKLLLSDSGFYLCAWGDMSLHFGNGTRLTVT.

V and J are TRBV13 and TRBJ1-1; 8 bases are a match to TRBD1. Germline V gene sequence: CDR1 PRHDT, CDR2 FYEKMQ (reference sequence). Trimming removed 1 base from V and 5 bases from J; junction bases left unmatched: 15. The CDR3 is 18 amino acids. The CDR3 loop is CASSLVRPQGAPQTEAFF. The DNA of the CDR3 is TGTGCCAGCAGCTTAGTTCGGCCCCAGGGGGCGCCGCAAACTGAAGCTTTCTTT.

This chain connects TRBV5-1 to TRBJ1-6, with 11 bases identical to TRBD1. V trimming: 3 bases; J trimming: 0 bases; junction bases outside the gene matches: 2. This CDR3 is 17 amino acids long. Germline CDR1 reads SGHRS; CDR2 reads YFSETQ. The CDR3 loop reads CASSSGQGGSYNSPLHF. DNA of the CDR3: TGCGCCAGCAGCTCGGGACAGGGGGGCTCCTATAATTCACCCCTCCACTTT.